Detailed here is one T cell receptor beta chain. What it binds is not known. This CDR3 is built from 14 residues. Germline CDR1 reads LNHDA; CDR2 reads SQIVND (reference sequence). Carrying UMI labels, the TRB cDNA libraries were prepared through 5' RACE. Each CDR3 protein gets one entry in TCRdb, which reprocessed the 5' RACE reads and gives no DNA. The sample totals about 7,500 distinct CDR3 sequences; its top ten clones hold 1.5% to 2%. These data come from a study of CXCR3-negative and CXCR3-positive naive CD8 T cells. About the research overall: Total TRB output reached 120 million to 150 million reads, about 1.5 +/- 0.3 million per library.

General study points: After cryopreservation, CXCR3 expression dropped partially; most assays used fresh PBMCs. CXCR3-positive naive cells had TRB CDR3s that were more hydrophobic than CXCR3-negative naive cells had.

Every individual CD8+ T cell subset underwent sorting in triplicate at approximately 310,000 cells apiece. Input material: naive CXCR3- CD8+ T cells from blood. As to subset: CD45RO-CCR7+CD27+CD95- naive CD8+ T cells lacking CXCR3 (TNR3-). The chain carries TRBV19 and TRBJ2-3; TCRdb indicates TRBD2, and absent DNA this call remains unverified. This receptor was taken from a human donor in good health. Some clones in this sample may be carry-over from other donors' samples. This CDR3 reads CASSLSGSTDTQYF.